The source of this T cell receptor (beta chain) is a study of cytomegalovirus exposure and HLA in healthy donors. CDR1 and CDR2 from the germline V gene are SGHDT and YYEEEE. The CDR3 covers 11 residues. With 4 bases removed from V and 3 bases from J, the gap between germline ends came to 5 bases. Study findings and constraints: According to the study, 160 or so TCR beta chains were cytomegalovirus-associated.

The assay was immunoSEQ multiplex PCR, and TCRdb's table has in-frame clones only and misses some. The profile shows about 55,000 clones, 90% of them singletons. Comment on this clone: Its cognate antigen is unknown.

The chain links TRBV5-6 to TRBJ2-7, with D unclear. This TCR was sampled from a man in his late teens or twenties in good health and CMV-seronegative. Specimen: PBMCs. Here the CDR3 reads CASSLNYEQYF. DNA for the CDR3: TGTGCCAGCAGCCTAAACTACGAGCAGTACTTC.